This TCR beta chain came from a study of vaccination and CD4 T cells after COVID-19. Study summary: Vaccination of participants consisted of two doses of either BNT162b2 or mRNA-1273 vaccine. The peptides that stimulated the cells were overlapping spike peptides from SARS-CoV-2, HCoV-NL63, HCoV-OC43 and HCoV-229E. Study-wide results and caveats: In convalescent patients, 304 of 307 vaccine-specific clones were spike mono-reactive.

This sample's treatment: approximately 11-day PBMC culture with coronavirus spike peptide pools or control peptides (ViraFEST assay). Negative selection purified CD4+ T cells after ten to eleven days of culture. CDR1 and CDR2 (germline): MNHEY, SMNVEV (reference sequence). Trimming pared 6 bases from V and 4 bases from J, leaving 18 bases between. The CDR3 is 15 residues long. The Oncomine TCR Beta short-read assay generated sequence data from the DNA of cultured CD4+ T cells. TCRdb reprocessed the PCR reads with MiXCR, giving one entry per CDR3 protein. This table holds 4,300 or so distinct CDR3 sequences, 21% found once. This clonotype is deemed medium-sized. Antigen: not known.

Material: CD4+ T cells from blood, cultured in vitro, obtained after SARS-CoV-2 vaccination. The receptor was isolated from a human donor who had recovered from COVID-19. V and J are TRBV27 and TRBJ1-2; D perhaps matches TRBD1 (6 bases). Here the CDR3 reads CASRGAGGATYGYTF. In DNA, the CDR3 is TGTGCCAGCAGGGGGGCGGGGGGCGCAACCTATGGCTACACCTTC.